This TCR beta chain was recovered during a study of blood T cell repertoires in COVID-19. Turning to the study itself: COVID-19 samples, acute and convalescent, were from the United States, Italy and Spain. The analysed material was cDNA or gDNA that came from T cells, B-cell-depleted T cells, or PBMCs.

This CDR3 has 15 residues. V was clipped by 5 bases and J by 7 bases; unmatched bases: 8. Germline V gene data show CDR1 as SGHTA and CDR2 as FQGNSA. Data came from immunoSEQ multiplex PCR; TCRdb stores just in-frame clones and leaves some out. The sample consists of tens of thousands of clones, 88% of them appearing once. The rearrangement links TRBV7-2 to TRBJ2-1; the match to TRBD2 covers 10 bases. Sequenced: peripheral blood. This TCR was sampled from a woman aged 80 or older with active COVID-19. Here the CDR3 reads CASSHSSGSRNEQFF. The CDR3 DNA reads TGTGCCAGCAGCCATTCTAGCGGGAGTAGAAATGAGCAGTTCTTC.